This T cell receptor beta chain was obtained from a study of blood T cell repertoires in COVID-19. Turning to the study itself: PBMCs, B-cell-depleted T cells, or T cells provided the cDNA or gDNA that made up the material.

Per the original methods: Amplification of reference gene primers provided the estimated nucleated cell counts. Profiling relied on immunoSEQ multiplex PCR, and the TCRdb table lists in-frame clones only, not all of them. V and J calls and clone size come straight from that table; D and trimming were deduced from the DNA. Of some 330,000 clones listed, around 87% are singletons. The sequence derives from a woman aged 45 to 65 with active or convalescent COVID-19. Sample: peripheral blood.

CDR3 nucleotides: TGTGCCAGCAGTTACGGGCAGTATAGCAATCAGCCCCAGCATTTT. Translating gives CASSYGQYSNQPQHF. The chain links TRBV6-2 or TRBV6-3 to TRBJ1-5; D remains unclear. V lost 2 bases and J 0 bases, leaving 8 bases between the germline ends. This CDR3 is 15 amino acids long. Per germline, CDR1 MNHEY and CDR2 SVGEGT.